The clone carrying this TCR beta chain was observed at least ten times. Individually, TCR cDNA molecules were each labelled with a unique molecular identifier. TCRdb re-analysed the 5' RACE reads in MiXCR, keeping a single row per CDR3 protein. The sample lists about 48,000 distinct CDR3 sequences, about 5.8% occurring once. These data belong to a study of spatial heterogeneity in lung cancer. Study-level information: Sequences of the beta chain were consistently detected in greater numbers than alpha-chain sequences. TCR and UMI combinations that were unique each appeared, on average, more than ten times in raw reads.

This CDR3 region has 21 residues. The V and J ends lost 0 bases and 4 bases, in that order; junction bases with no gene match: 19. Germline V CDR1 and CDR2: MNHEY, SVGEGT. The time point denotes: sample taken at primary tumor resection. Whole RNA obtained from tumor, nontumor lung or frozen PBMC underwent sequencing without sorting. Samples were obtained from around 72 donors, all untreated early-stage non-small cell lung cancer patients. V is TRBV6-2 or TRBV6-3 and J is TRBJ2-3; the match to TRBD2 covers 10 bases. The clonotype comes from a male donor with early-stage non-small cell lung cancer. The input for sequencing was PBMCs, taken at surgery. This CDR3 reads CASSYSLAGPSGSIGADTQYF. The DNA for the CDR3 is TGTGCCAGCAGTTACTCCTTGGCTGGCCCTAGCGGGAGCATCGGAGCAGATACGCAGTATTTT.